The 2 T cell receptor beta chains in this list originate from one sample, sequenced in a study of blood T cell repertoires in COVID-19. Assay: immunoSEQ multiplex PCR; the TCRdb copy retains only in-frame clones and omits some. The sample consists of about 190,000 clones, 75% to 90% of them appearing once. Sequenced material: peripheral blood. The receptors were sampled from a man aged 65-85 years with active or convalescent COVID-19.

The V call is TRBV3-1 (or the pseudogene TRBV3-2), the J call TRBJ2-5, with TRBD2 as a possible D gene (5 bases). V shed 6 bases and J shed 2 bases, with 16 bases lying between them. Germline CDR1 and CDR2: LGHDT and YNNKEL (reference sequence). This CDR3 has 15 residues. CDR3: CASSPVSGPQETQYF. In DNA form, the CDR3 reads TGTGCCAGCAGTCCGGTCAGCGGACCTCAAGAGACCCAGTACTTC.

The J gene is TRBJ1-4, the V gene TRBV28; D might be TRBD1 (6 bases). With 5 bases removed from V and 8 bases from J, the gap between germline ends came to 21 bases. The germline CDR1 and CDR2 sequences are MDHEN and SYDVKM. CDR3 size: 16 residues. CDR3 sequence reads: CASSTSSGALREKLFF. The CDR3 DNA reads TGTGCCAGCAGTACGAGTTCAGGGGCGTTAAGGGAAAAACTGTTTTTT.